This record concerns one T cell receptor beta chain sequence. What it binds is not known. CDR1 and CDR2 (germline): LNHDA, SQIVND (reference sequence). The CDR3 sequence is 17 residues long. The J segment lost 2 bases and the V segment lost 1 base, leaving 7 bases of the junction unmatched. The sample is drawn from a study of cytomegalovirus exposure and HLA in healthy donors. General study results and limits: Cytomegalovirus status was reportedly diagnosed by the classifier with high specificity and sensitivity. In vitro checks showed that a few CMV-associated chains really do target CMV antigens. Altogether, about 160 TCR beta chains were recorded as cytomegalovirus-associated. Within the approximately 130 validation repertoires, first-cohort TCR clusters tended to co-occur, according to a later analysis.

Measured with immunoSEQ multiplex PCR; TCRdb has only the in-frame clones, and not every one. The table has about 160,000 clones, approximately 86% seen once. The J gene is TRBJ2-3, the V gene TRBV19; 9 nucleotides match TRBD2. This receptor was taken from a woman aged 18-35 years in good health and CMV-seronegative. Sequenced material: PBMCs. CDR3 loop: CASSIVRRGLATDTQYF. For the CDR3, the DNA is TGTGCCAGTAGTATAGTCCGTCGGGGACTAGCCACAGATACGCAGTATTTT.